This note documents a single T cell receptor (beta chain) sequence. What it binds is unknown. The junction does not match germline at one end; this may be a read error. Purified naive CD4+ T cells were depleted of CD25+ Tregs. The V gene's germline CDR1 is MNHNS and CDR2 SASEGT. This CDR3 contains 15 residues. Study outcomes and limitations: Tumor memory CD4+ T cell TCR gene usage was found to cluster with blood and lymph node memory CD4+ cells and with lymph node naive CD4+ cells.

After constant-region reverse-primer amplification, full-length variable regions underwent semi-nested PCR with Nested Universal Primer A. One entry per CDR3 protein, called by TCRdb with MiXCR from the 5' RACE reads. Found here are some 45,000 distinct CDR3 sequences, roughly 30% of them singletons; the top ten hold roughly 2%. This chain uses TRBV6-1 with TRBJ1-5, with 10 bases identical to TRBD1. The sample taken for sequencing was naive CD4+ T cells sorted from blood. Sample subset: naive CD4+ T cells, CD4+CD45RA+CD25-. This sequence was found in a female donor with breast cancer. CDR3 nucleotide sequence: TGTGCCAGCACCCCTGGGACAGGGGTTTTTCAGCCCCAGCGTTTT. This encodes CASTPGTGVFQPQRF.